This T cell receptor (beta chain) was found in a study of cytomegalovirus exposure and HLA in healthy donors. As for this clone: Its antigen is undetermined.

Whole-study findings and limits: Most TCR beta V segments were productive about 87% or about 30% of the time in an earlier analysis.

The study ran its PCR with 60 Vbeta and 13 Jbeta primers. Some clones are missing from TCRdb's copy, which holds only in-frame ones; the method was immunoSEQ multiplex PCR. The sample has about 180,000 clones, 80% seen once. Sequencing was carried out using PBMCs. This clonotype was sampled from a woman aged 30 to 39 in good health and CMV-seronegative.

Here the CDR3 DNA reads TGTGCCACCTGGGTATGGACTAGCGGGGGGGCCCCGAGCACAGATACGCAGTATTTT. Translating gives CATWVWTSGGAPSTDTQYF. The chain combines TRBV2 with TRBJ2-3, with TRBD2 matching over 15 bases. The CDR3 has 19 amino acids. Trimming removed 10 bases from V and 0 bases from J; junction bases left unmatched: 14. CDR1 and CDR2 from the germline V gene are SNHLY and FYNNEI.